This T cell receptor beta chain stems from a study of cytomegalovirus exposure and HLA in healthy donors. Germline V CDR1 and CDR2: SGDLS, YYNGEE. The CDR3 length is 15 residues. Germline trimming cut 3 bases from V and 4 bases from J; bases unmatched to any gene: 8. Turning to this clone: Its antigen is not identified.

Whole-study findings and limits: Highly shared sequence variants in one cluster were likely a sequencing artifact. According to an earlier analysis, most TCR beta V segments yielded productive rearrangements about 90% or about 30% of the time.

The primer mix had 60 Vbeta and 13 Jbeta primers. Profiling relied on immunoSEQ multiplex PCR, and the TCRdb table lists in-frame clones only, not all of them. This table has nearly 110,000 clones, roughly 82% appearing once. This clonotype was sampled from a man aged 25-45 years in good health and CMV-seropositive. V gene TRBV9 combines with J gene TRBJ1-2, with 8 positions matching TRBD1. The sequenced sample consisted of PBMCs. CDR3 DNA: TGTGCCAGCAGCGCCCGGACAGGGAGTTTCTATGGCTACACCTTC. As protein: CASSARTGSFYGYTF.